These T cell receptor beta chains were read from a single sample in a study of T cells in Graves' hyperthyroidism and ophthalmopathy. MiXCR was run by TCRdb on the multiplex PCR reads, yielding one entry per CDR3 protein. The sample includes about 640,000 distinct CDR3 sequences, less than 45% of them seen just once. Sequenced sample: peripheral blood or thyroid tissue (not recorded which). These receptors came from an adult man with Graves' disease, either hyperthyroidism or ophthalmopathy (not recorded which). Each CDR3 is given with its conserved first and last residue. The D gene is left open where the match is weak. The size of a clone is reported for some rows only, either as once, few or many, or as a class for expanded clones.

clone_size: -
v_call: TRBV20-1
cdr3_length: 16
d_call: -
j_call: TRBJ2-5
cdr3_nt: TGCAGTGCTAGAGATTTATTAGGGACATATCAAGAGACCCAGTACTTC
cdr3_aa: CSARDLLGTYQETQYF

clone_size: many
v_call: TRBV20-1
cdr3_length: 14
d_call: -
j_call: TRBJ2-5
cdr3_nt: TGCAGTGCCCAAGAACCCCTAAGACGGGAGACCCAGTACTTC
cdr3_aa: CSAQEPLRRETQYF

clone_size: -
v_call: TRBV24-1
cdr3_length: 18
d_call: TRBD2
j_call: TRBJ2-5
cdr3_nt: TGTGCCACCAGTGACCACACAGCGGGGTACGCCAATGAAGAAACCCAGTACTTC
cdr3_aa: CATSDHTAGYANEETQYF

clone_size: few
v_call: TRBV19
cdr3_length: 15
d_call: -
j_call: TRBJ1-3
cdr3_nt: TGTGCCAGTAGTATTAGCGTCTCCTCTGGAAACACCATATATTTT
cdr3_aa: CASSISVSSGNTIYF

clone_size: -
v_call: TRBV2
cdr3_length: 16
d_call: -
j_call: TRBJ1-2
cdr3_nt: TGTGCCAGCAGTGAAAGGTCCGGCAGGGTGGCCTATGGCTACACCTTC
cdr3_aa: CASSERSGRVAYGYTF

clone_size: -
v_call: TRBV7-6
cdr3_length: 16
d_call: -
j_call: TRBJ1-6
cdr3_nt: TGTGCCAGCAGCTTGGGCAGGCGAATGTATAATTCACCCCTCCACTTT
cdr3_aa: CASSLGRRMYNSPLHF

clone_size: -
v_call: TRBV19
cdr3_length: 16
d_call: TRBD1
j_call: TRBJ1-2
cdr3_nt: TGTGCCAGTAGATACGGGGGACAGGGGAGGAATGGCGGCTACACCTTC
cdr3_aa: CASRYGGQGRNGGYTF

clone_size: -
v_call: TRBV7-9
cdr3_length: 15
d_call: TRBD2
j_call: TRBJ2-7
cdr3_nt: TGTGCCAGCAGCGCAACCACTAGCGGGACCTACGAGCAGTACTTC
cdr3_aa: CASSATTSGTYEQYF

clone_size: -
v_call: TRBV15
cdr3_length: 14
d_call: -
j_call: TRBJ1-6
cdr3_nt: TGTGCCACCAGCAGTAAGGAGGGAGGTTCACCCCTCCACTTT
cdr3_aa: CATSSKEGGSPLHF

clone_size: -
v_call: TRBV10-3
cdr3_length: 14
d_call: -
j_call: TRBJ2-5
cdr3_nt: TGTGCCATCAGTGACGGGGGGCGGATTGAGACCCAGTACTTC
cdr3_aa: CAISDGGRIETQYF

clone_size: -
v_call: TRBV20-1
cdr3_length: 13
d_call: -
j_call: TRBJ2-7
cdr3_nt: TGCAGTGCTAGTCGGACCCAAGGGGGAGAGCAGTACTTC
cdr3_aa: CSASRTQGGEQYF

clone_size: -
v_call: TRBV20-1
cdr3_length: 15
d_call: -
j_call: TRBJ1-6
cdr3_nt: TGCAGTGCTAGATCTCGGTCCGGGAACCCTTCACCCCTCCACTTT
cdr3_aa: CSARSRSGNPSPLHF

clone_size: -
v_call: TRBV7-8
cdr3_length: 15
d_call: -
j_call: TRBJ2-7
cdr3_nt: TGTGCCAACAGCTGGATTAGCGGTACTCGGAACGAGCAGTACTTC
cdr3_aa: CANSWISGTRNEQYF

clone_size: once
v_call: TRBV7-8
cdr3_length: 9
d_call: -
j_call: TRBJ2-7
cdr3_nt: TGTGCCAGCAGCTTAGGCATGTACTTC
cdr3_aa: CASSLGMYF

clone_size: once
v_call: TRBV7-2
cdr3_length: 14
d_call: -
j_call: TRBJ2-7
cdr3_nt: TGTGCCAGCAGCTCGAACAGGGGGGGGCACGAGCAGTACTTC
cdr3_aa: CASSSNRGGHEQYF

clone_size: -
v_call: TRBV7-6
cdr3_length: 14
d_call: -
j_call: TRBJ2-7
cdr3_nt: TGTGCCAGCAGCCTAGGGGGGAGGCACTACGAGCAGTGCTTC
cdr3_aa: CASSLGGRHYEQCF

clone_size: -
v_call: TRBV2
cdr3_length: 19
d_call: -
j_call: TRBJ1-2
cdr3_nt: TGTGCCAGCAGCTTAGCTTTGTCGGGTATCGGGGGGCCAGACTATGGCTACACCTTC
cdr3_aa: CASSLALSGIGGPDYGYTF

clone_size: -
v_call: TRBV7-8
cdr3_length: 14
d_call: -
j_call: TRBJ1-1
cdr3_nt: TGTGCCAGCAGCTTGGGGCAATGGGGCACTGAAGCTTTCTTT
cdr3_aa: CASSLGQWGTEAFF

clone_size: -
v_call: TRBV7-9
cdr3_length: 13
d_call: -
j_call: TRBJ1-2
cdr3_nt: TGTGCCAGCAGCTTAGCCAAGGAGGGGAGCTACACCTTC
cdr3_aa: CASSLAKEGSYTF

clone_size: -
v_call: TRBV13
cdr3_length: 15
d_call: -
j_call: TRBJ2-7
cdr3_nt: TGTGCCAGCAGCTTGGGCAGGCTGTCCTACAATGAGCAGTACTTC
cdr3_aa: CASSLGRLSYNEQYF

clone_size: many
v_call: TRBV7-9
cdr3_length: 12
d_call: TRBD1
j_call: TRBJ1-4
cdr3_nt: TGTGCCAGCAGCTCGGCCAGGGGGGAACTGTTTTTT
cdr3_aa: CASSSARGELFF

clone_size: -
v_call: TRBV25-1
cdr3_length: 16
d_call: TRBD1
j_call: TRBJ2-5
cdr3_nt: TGTGCCACCCCGGGCTTCCGGGACAGGGACCAAGAGACCCAGTACTTC
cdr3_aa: CATPGFRDRDQETQYF

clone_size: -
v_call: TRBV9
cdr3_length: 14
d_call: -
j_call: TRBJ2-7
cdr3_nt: TGTGCCAGCAGCGTTTCGGGCAGGAACTACGAGCAGTACTTC
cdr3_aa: CASSVSGRNYEQYF

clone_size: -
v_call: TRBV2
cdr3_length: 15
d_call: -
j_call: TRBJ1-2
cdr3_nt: TGTGCCAGCTCACCACGGATGGGGGAACCAGGAGGCTACACCTTC
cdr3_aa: CASSPRMGEPGGYTF

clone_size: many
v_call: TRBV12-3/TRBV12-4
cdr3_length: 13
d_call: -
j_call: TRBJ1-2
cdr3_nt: TGTGCCAGCAGTTTTTCAGGGGACTATGGCTACACCTTC
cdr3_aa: CASSFSGDYGYTF

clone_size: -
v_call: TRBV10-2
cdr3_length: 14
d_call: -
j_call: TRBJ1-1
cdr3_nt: TGCGCCAGCAGTGAGACAGGGCCGGCCACTGAAGCTTTCTTT
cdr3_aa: CASSETGPATEAFF

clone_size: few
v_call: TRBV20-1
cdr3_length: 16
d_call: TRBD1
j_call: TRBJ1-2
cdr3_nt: TGCAGTGCTCCCTACTCTTCGGTCGCAGGGGGCGAAGGCTACACCTTC
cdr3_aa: CSAPYSSVAGGEGYTF

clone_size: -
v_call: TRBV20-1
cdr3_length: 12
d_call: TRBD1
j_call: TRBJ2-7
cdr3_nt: TGCAGTGCTAGACTCCCAGGGGGCGAGCAGTACTTC
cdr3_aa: CSARLPGGEQYF

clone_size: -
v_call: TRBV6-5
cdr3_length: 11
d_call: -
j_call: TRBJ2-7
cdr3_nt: TGTGCCAGCAGTTCCGGGTGGGAGCAGTACTTC
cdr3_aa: CASSSGWEQYF

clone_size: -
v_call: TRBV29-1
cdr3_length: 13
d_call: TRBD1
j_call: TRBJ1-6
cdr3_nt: TGCAGCGTCGGGACAGGGCAAGACTCACCCCTCCACTTT
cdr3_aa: CSVGTGQDSPLHF

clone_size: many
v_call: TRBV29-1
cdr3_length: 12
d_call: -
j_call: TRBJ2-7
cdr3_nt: TGCAGCGTTGAAGAGACAGGCTACGAGCAGTACTTC
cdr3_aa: CSVEETGYEQYF

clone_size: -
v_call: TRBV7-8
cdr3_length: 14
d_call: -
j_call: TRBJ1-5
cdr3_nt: TGTGCCACCACCGGGACGGGCCGCAATCAGCCCCAGCATTTT
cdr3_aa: CATTGTGRNQPQHF

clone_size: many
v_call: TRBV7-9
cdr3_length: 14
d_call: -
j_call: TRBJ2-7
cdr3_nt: TGTGCCAGCAGCCAGAGAGCCAGGGGCGACGAGCAGTACTTC
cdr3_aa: CASSQRARGDEQYF

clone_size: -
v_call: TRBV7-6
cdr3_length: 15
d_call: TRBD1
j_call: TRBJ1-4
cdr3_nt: TGTGCTAGCAGCATCGGGACAGGGGGTAATGAAAAACTGTTTTTT
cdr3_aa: CASSIGTGGNEKLFF

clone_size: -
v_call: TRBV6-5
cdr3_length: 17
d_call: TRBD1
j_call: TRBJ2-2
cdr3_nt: TGTGCCAGCAGTGCTAACACCGGGACAGCTAACACCGGGGAGCTGTTTTTT
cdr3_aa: CASSANTGTANTGELFF

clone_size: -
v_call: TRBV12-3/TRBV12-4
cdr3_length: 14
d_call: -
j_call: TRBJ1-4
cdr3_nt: TGTGCCAGCTCGTCTCAGGTCTATAATGAAAAACTGTTTTTT
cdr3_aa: CASSSQVYNEKLFF

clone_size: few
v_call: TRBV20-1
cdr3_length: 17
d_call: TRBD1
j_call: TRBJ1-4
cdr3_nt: TGCAGTGCTAGAGACGCAACCAGACAGGGCGGCGATGAAAAACTGTTTTTT
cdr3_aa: CSARDATRQGGDEKLFF

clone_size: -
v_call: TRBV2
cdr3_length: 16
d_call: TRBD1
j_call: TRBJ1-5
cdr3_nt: TGTGCCAGCAACCGCGGGACAGGGATAGGCAATCAGCCCCAGCATTTT
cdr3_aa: CASNRGTGIGNQPQHF

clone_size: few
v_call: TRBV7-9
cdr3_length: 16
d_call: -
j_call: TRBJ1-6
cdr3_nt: TGTGCCAGCAGCTCTTCCCTAGTCGCCGCGGGTTCACCCCTCCACTTT
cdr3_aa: CASSSSLVAAGSPLHF

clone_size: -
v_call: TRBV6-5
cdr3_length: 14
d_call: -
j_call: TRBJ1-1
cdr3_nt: TGTGCCAGCAGTTACGACAGGCTAGACACTGAAGCTTTCTTT
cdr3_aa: CASSYDRLDTEAFF

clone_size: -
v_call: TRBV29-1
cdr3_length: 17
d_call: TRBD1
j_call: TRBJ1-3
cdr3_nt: TGCAGCGTTGAGTCGCCGGACAGGGGGTATGGTGGAAACACCATATATTTT
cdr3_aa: CSVESPDRGYGGNTIYF